A selection of T cell receptor beta chains follows, all from one sample in a study of identical twins. MiXCR, applied by TCRdb to the 5' RACE reads, yields one record per CDR3 protein. The table shows under 350,000 distinct CDR3 sequences, with 9.5% occurring only once. This sample also belongs to another study, concerning yellow fever vaccine responses in identical twins.

Source material: CD8+ T cells sorted from blood. Every receptor here comes from a woman under 30 in good health. The CDR3 runs from the conserved cysteine through the conserved F or W. Each record gives: CDR3 DNA, CDR3 protein, D gene, clone size, J gene, V gene, CDR3 length. D genes are given only for firm matches. Rows may omit the clone size; those that give it use once, few, many or a size class.

DNA: TGTGCCAGCAGTAGGACTAGCGGGGGTTACGAGCAGTACTTC
CDR3: CASSRTSGGYEQYF
D: TRBD2
size: .
J: TRBJ2-7
V: TRBV27
length: 14

DNA: TGCAGCGTTGAAGATCGACTAGCGGACATCTACAATGAGCAGTTCTTC
CDR3: CSVEDRLADIYNEQFF
D: TRBD2
size: many
J: TRBJ2-1
V: TRBV29-1
length: 16

DNA: TGTGCCAGCAGCCCTTTTTTGTGGGGGCTCGACACTGAAGCTTTCTTT
CDR3: CASSPFLWGLDTEAFF
D: .
size: many
J: TRBJ1-1
V: TRBV3-1
length: 16

DNA: TGTGCCAGCAGTTTATTCAACGAACGCCCCTACAATGAGCAGTTCTTC
CDR3: CASSLFNERPYNEQFF
D: .
size: many
J: TRBJ2-1
V: TRBV12-3/TRBV12-4
length: 16

DNA: TGTGCCAGCAGCATACAGGGGGCCTACGAGCAGTACTTC
CDR3: CASSIQGAYEQYF
D: TRBD1
size: .
J: TRBJ2-7
V: TRBV7-9
length: 13

DNA: TGTGCCAGCAGCAGACAGGACATCCTAAATCAGCCCCAGCATTTT
CDR3: CASSRQDILNQPQHF
D: .
size: .
J: TRBJ1-5
V: TRBV7-9
length: 15

DNA: TGTGCCAGCAGCTCGCGACAGGAGGTTGATTCACCCCTCCACTTT
CDR3: CASSSRQEVDSPLHF
D: .
size: many
J: TRBJ1-6
V: TRBV7-9
length: 15

DNA: TGTGCCATCAGCGGAGTAACCGGGAGAGGGGTCGATGAGCAGTTCTTC
CDR3: CAISGVTGRGVDEQFF
D: .
size: many
J: TRBJ2-1
V: TRBV10-3
length: 16

DNA: TGTGCCATCAGTGAACCGAGCGGAGTTGGGCCCTACGAGCAGTACTTC
CDR3: CAISEPSGVGPYEQYF
D: .
size: few
J: TRBJ2-7
V: TRBV10-3
length: 16

DNA: TGTGCCAGCTCACCAGTCGACGGGGGTTACGAGCAGTACTTC
CDR3: CASSPVDGGYEQYF
D: .
size: few
J: TRBJ2-7
V: TRBV18
length: 14

DNA: TGCAGCGTTCGACCGGACAACTCCTACGAGCAGTACTTC
CDR3: CSVRPDNSYEQYF
D: .
size: .
J: TRBJ2-7
V: TRBV29-1
length: 13

DNA: TGCGCCAGCAGCGCGGCCTCCGGGACAGGGGTCGACTCACCCCTCCACTTT
CDR3: CASSAASGTGVDSPLHF
D: TRBD1
size: few
J: TRBJ1-6
V: TRBV5-1
length: 17

DNA: TGTGCCAGCAGCTTAAAGGCTAGCGGGGGAGCCTTAATCTACGAGCAGTACTTC
CDR3: CASSLKASGGALIYEQYF
D: TRBD2
size: .
J: TRBJ2-7
V: TRBV11-1
length: 18

DNA: TGTGCCAGCAGCCAAGCCCGCGCTCGGGACCCCAATCCTACGCAGTATTTT
CDR3: CASSQARARDPNPTQYF
D: .
size: many
J: TRBJ2-3
V: TRBV3-1
length: 17

DNA: TGTGCCAGCAGCCAAGAGATCCGGGACGCCAATGAGCAGTTCTTC
CDR3: CASSQEIRDANEQFF
D: .
size: many
J: TRBJ2-1
V: TRBV14
length: 15

DNA: TGCGCCAGCAGTGAGTCGAGGGGGAACTATGGCTACACCTTC
CDR3: CASSESRGNYGYTF
D: .
size: many
J: TRBJ1-2
V: TRBV10-2
length: 14

DNA: TGCAGCAGCGAACTAGCGGGAGGGTACAATGAGCAGTTCTTC
CDR3: CSSELAGGYNEQFF
D: TRBD2
size: many
J: TRBJ2-1
V: TRBV20-1
length: 14

DNA: TGCAGCGTTGACCCAGGGGGGGCAGATACGCAGTATTTT
CDR3: CSVDPGGADTQYF
D: .
size: few
J: TRBJ2-3
V: TRBV29-1
length: 13

DNA: TGTGCCAGCAGTTGGTCAGGGTCGTACTACGAGCAGTACTTC
CDR3: CASSWSGSYYEQYF
D: .
size: .
J: TRBJ2-7
V: TRBV6-5
length: 14

DNA: TGTGCCAGCAGACCTACCTGGCAGGGAGAGACGGCTGAAGCTTTCTTT
CDR3: CASRPTWQGETAEAFF
D: .
size: many
J: TRBJ1-1
V: TRBV12-3/TRBV12-4
length: 16

DNA: TGTGCCAGTAGTATCGGAATTGATGAGCAGTTCTTC
CDR3: CASSIGIDEQFF
D: .
size: .
J: TRBJ2-1
V: TRBV19
length: 12

DNA: TGTGCCAGCAGCTCTCTTTCCGGGACTAGCGGGAGAGACGAGCAGTACTTC
CDR3: CASSSLSGTSGRDEQYF
D: TRBD2
size: .
J: TRBJ2-7
V: TRBV11-3
length: 17

DNA: TGTGCCAGCAGCGCTCCGAACACTGAAGCTTTCTTT
CDR3: CASSAPNTEAFF
D: .
size: many
J: TRBJ1-1
V: TRBV9
length: 12

DNA: TGCAGCGTGAGCCGATTGGACTTCCAAGAGACCCAGTACTTC
CDR3: CSVSRLDFQETQYF
D: .
size: many
J: TRBJ2-5
V: TRBV29-1
length: 14

DNA: TGCAGTGCTAGAATGGGCGGGCTAGCGGGATACAATGAGCAGTTCTTC
CDR3: CSARMGGLAGYNEQFF
D: TRBD2
size: .
J: TRBJ2-1
V: TRBV20-1
length: 16

DNA: TGCAGCGTTGTTTTCCGGGACAATCAGCCCCAGCATTTT
CDR3: CSVVFRDNQPQHF
D: .
size: many
J: TRBJ1-5
V: TRBV29-1
length: 13

DNA: TGTGCCAGCAGCCCCTACGGGGGGGCCGTAACAGATACGCAGTATTTT
CDR3: CASSPYGGAVTDTQYF
D: TRBD2
size: .
J: TRBJ2-3
V: TRBV7-2
length: 16

DNA: TGTGCCAGCGCCACCCGGGAGGAGGGGAAGGCTTCGCAGTATTTT
CDR3: CASATREEGKASQYF
D: TRBD2
size: .
J: TRBJ2-3
V: TRBV27
length: 15

DNA: TGTGCCAGCAGCCAAAAGACAGGGGACGACGAGCAGTACTTC
CDR3: CASSQKTGDDEQYF
D: TRBD1
size: many
J: TRBJ2-7
V: TRBV3-1
length: 14

DNA: TGTGCCAGCAGCGGCCGGGACATAAACTACGAGCAGTACTTC
CDR3: CASSGRDINYEQYF
D: .
size: .
J: TRBJ2-7
V: TRBV13
length: 14

DNA: TGCAGCGTTGAAGGGACAAGAACAGATACGCAGTATTTT
CDR3: CSVEGTRTDTQYF
D: .
size: few
J: TRBJ2-3
V: TRBV29-1
length: 13

DNA: TGCAGCGTTACGGGACTAGCGGGAGGGCGGTCCACCTACAATGAGCAGTTCTTC
CDR3: CSVTGLAGGRSTYNEQFF
D: TRBD2
size: .
J: TRBJ2-1
V: TRBV29-1
length: 18

DNA: TGCGCCAGCAGCTTGGAGCGTATGGATGAGCAGTTCTTC
CDR3: CASSLERMDEQFF
D: .
size: few
J: TRBJ2-1
V: TRBV5-1
length: 13

DNA: TGTGCCACCAGCAGAGATTCGAGACTAGCGTTAAATGAGCAGTTCTTC
CDR3: CATSRDSRLALNEQFF
D: TRBD2
size: .
J: TRBJ2-1
V: TRBV15
length: 16

DNA: TGTGCCAGCAGCTTAGAGAAGGGTCAGCCCCAGCATTTT
CDR3: CASSLEKGQPQHF
D: .
size: .
J: TRBJ1-5
V: TRBV7-8
length: 13

DNA: TGTGCCACCAGCAGAGATCGCGGCATCCAAGAGACCCAGTACTTC
CDR3: CATSRDRGIQETQYF
D: .
size: .
J: TRBJ2-5
V: TRBV15
length: 15

DNA: TGTGCCAGCAGCCCGGGTGAGAGGAATCAGCCCCAGCATTTT
CDR3: CASSPGERNQPQHF
D: .
size: few
J: TRBJ1-5
V: TRBV7-8
length: 14